The rows below give T cell receptor beta chains drawn from one sample of a study of vaccination and CD4 T cells after COVID-19. TCRdb used MiXCR to reprocess the PCR reads, holding one entry per CDR3 protein. Of around 19,000 distinct CDR3 sequences in the sample, 38% are singletons; the top ten hold around a sixth. No antigens are known for them. The sample consisted of CD4+ T cells from blood, cultured in vitro, taken before SARS-CoV-2 vaccination. The source is a human donor who received a COVID-19 vaccine. CDR3s include the opening cysteine and the closing phenylalanine or tryptophan. A D gene is named only where the DNA matches it firmly. Some rows mark clone size as missing; the rest say once, few, many or name a class of expanded clone.

TRBJ1-2	few	TRBV20-1	TRBD1	TGCAGTGCGCGGGAACAGGGGGCTGGCGGCTACACCTTC	CSAREQGAGGYTF
TRBJ2-7	.	TRBV7-8	TRBD1	TGTGCCAGCAGCTTAGGGACAGGGCATCCCTACGAGCAGTACTTC	CASSLGTGHPYEQYF
TRBJ1-3	.	TRBV11-2	.	TGTGCCAGCAGCTTAGGAGTGGAGAACACCATATATTTT	CASSLGVENTIYF
TRBJ2-5	.	TRBV6-5	.	TGTGCCAGCAGTTACTTCCGACAGGCGGGGGAGACCCAGTACTTC	CASSYFRQAGETQYF
TRBJ1-1	.	TRBV15	.	TGTGCCACCAGCAGGAGCAAGACGAACACTGAAGCTTTCTTT	CATSRSKTNTEAFF
TRBJ1-5	few	TRBV2	.	TGTGCCAGCAGTGAATCCAGGGTTGGCAATCAGCCCCAGCATTTT	CASSESRVGNQPQHF
TRBJ1-3	.	TRBV19	.	TGTGCCAGTAGTGTCCTCCTGCTAGGGATGTCCTCTGGAAACACCATATATTTT	CASSVLLLGMSSGNTIYF
TRBJ1-1	.	TRBV28	.	TGTGCCAGCAGGTTACAGGCTATGAACACTGAAGCTTTCTTT	CASRLQAMNTEAFF
TRBJ2-5	.	TRBV12-3/TRBV12-4	.	TGTGCCAGCAGTTGGGGCAGGGCTTTTAGGGAGACCCAGTACTTC	CASSWGRAFRETQYF
TRBJ1-2	.	TRBV19	TRBD1	TGTGCCAGTAGTTCTTGGGACAGGGGACTTGGCTACACCTTC	CASSSWDRGLGYTF
TRBJ2-2	once	TRBV7-9	TRBD1	TGTGCCAGCAGCTCCCCGGGACAGGGGAGGCCCGGGGAGCTGTTTTTT	CASSSPGQGRPGELFF
TRBJ1-1	.	TRBV5-1	TRBD1	TGCGCCAGCAGCCCCGAGACAGGGTCCGAGGAAGCTTTCTTT	CASSPETGSEEAFF
TRBJ1-6	.	TRBV18	.	TGTGCCAGCTCTCCCGGGACATCGTATAATTCACCCCTCCACTTT	CASSPGTSYNSPLHF
TRBJ2-1	once	TRBV11-3	.	TGTGCCAGCAGGGGATTCTCCTACAATGAGCAGTTCTTC	CASRGFSYNEQFF
TRBJ2-5	.	TRBV20-1	TRBD2	TGCAGTGCCAGGCGGGGACTAGCGGGGCAAGAGACCCAGTACTTC	CSARRGLAGQETQYF
TRBJ1-1	.	TRBV30	.	TGTGCCTGGAACTCTAGGGGGAACACTGAAGCTTTCTTT	CAWNSRGNTEAFF
TRBJ1-6	.	TRBV15	.	TGTGCCACCAGCAGAGATGGCCGGACGAATTCACCCCTCCACTTT	CATSRDGRTNSPLHF
TRBJ2-5	once	TRBV6-5	.	TGTGCCAGCAGTTACATTACAGAAGAAGAGACCCAGTACTTC	CASSYITEEETQYF
TRBJ1-6	.	TRBV20-1	.	TGCAGTGCTAGAGACAGTTCACAGGATTATAATTCACCCCTCCACTTT	CSARDSSQDYNSPLHF
TRBJ2-6	.	TRBV7-9	.	TGTGCCAGCAGCTTAGTGGGGGCCAACGTCCTGACTTTC	CASSLVGANVLTF
TRBJ1-2	.	TRBV5-4	TRBD1	TGTGCCAGCAGCTTACGTCGACAGGGCAGGCGTCACACCTTC	CASSLRRQGRRHTF
TRBJ2-5	.	TRBV2	.	TGTGCCAGCAGTCCCGTAGGGAGGCAAGAGACCCAGTACTTC	CASSPVGRQETQYF
TRBJ2-7	.	TRBV5-1	TRBD1	TGCGCCAGCAGCCGGGGGGGACAGGGGGACGGCAATAACTACGAGCAGTACTTC	CASSRGGQGDGNNYEQYF
TRBJ1-1	.	TRBV19	.	TGTGCCAGTAGTATGAGGGGCCAGGTTGGAACTGAAGCTTTCTTT	CASSMRGQVGTEAFF
TRBJ2-2	.	TRBV6-1	TRBD2	TGTGCCAGCAGTGGGATACTAGCGGGGGCGAACACCGGGGAGCTGTTTTTT	CASSGILAGANTGELFF